These 20 T cell receptor beta chains were sequenced from one sample in a study of T cell responses to AZD1222 COVID-19 vaccine. The protocol was immunoSEQ multiplex PCR, while the TCRdb copy is restricted to in-frame clones and leaves out a portion. The sample records fewer than 130,000 clones, around 90% being singletons. Sequencing was performed on peripheral blood, taken 28 days after the second AZD1222 dose. All receptors derive from an adult who received the AZD1222 COVID-19 vaccine.

This chain links TRBV6-5 with TRBJ2-5, with D hard to call. This CDR3 has 13 amino acids. Germline loops: CDR1 MNHEY, CDR2 SVGAGI. V gave up 1 base and J gave up 4 bases, with 7 bases separating them. CDR3 loop: CASSYLRGETQYF. CDR3 DNA sequence: TGTGCCAGCAGTTACTTACGAGGAGAGACCCAGTACTTC.

A remark on this clone: Other DNA sequences within the sample encode an identical CDR3. The gene calls are TRBV4-2 and TRBJ1-2; no clear D gene. The V gene's germline CDR1 is LGHNA and CDR2 YNFKEQ. The CDR3 runs to 14 residues. V shed 0 bases and J shed 4 bases, with 9 bases lying between them. The CDR3 DNA is TGTGCCAGCAGCCAAGATCGCAGTTCCTATGGCTACACCTTC. Translation gives CASSQDRSSYGYTF.

This chain links TRBV18 with TRBJ2-6; D is uncertain. Looked up from germline, CDR1 is KGHSH and CDR2 is LQKENI. This CDR3 is 14 amino acids long. Trimming cost V 0 bases and J 2 bases, with 2 bases left between them. This CDR3 reads CASSPPAGANVLTF. The CDR3 coding sequence is TGTGCCAGCTCACCACCCGCTGGGGCCAACGTCCTGACTTTC. Full variable domain (remainder filled in from reference TRBV18 and TRBJ2-6): NAGVMQNPRHLVRRRGQEARLRCSPMKGHSHVYWYRQLPEEGLKFMVYLQKENIIDESGMPKERFSAEFPKEGPSILRIQQVVRGDSAAYFCASSPPAGANVLTFGAGSRLTVL.

The chain joins TRBV5-1 to TRBJ1-5, with D tentatively TRBD1 (6 bases). V was cut by 0 bases and J by 2 bases, with 9 bases left in between. Germline V gene sequence: CDR1 SGHRS, CDR2 YFSETQ. The length of the CDR3 is 15 residues. Written as DNA, the CDR3 is TGCGCCAGCAGCTTGGCGGGGGCGGGCAATCAGCCCCAGCATTTT. Translating it yields CASSLAGAGNQPQHF.

The chain joins TRBV4-1 to TRBJ1-1; D unclear. CDR1 and CDR2 (germline): MGHRA, YSYEKL. This CDR3 contains 14 residues. Trimming removed 2 bases from V and 2 bases from J, with 9 bases in between. CDR3 residues: CASSQSARNTEAFF. DNA for the CDR3: TGCGCCAGCAGCCAATCGGCCAGAAACACTGAAGCTTTCTTT.

The chain uses TRBV14 and TRBJ1-1, with D maybe TRBD1 (6 bases). The CDR3 loop spans 15 amino acids. V shed 0 bases and J shed 6 bases, with 14 bases lying between them. Germline V gives CDR1 SGHDN, CDR2 FVKESK. The CDR3 DNA is TGTGCCAGCAGCCAAGATAGGGGGAGCGGCGCTGAAGCTTTCTTT. Its protein product is CASSQDRGSGAEAFF.

CDR3 residues: CASKGDYSNQPQHF. The CDR3 DNA reads TGTGCCAGCAAGGGGGATTATAGCAATCAGCCCCAGCATTTT. The chain links TRBV27 to TRBJ1-5, with D possibly TRBD1 on 6 matching bases. CDR3 size: 14 residues. Trimming shortened V by 7 bases and J by 0 bases, and 10 bases separated the two germline ends. Germline assignment: CDR1 MNHEY and CDR2 SMNVEV (reference sequence).

CDR3 residues: CASSLSGSWGETQYF. The DNA for the CDR3 is TGTGCCAGCAGTTTATCTGGCTCCTGGGGAGAGACCCAGTACTTC. This rearrangement joins TRBV27 to TRBJ2-5; no firm D call. V dropped 0 bases and J dropped 4 bases, with 12 bases sitting between them. The germline CDR1 and CDR2 sequences are MNHEY and SMNVEV (reference sequence). This CDR3 is built from 15 residues.

The CDR3 DNA is TGTGCCAGCAGTTACTCCTCAGGGGGGGGAACTGAAGCTTTCTTT. Protein sequence: CASSYSSGGGTEAFF. The chain combines TRBV6-2 or TRBV6-3 with TRBJ1-1; TRBD1 aligns across 7 bases. The CDR3 totals 15 residues. The germline gives CDR1 MNHEY, CDR2 SVGEGT. V was pared by 0 bases and J by 5 bases, with 6 bases of the junction left unmatched.

This rearrangement joins TRBV7-9 to TRBJ1-6; D is perhaps TRBD1 (6 bases). The CDR3 covers 14 residues. Per the germline V gene, CDR1 is SEHNR and CDR2 is FQNEAQ (reference sequence). Deletions cut 3 bases from V and 8 bases from J, with 11 bases between. The CDR3 protein is CASSLANRDSPLHF. CDR3 in DNA: TGTGCCAGCAGCTTGGCGAACAGGGATTCACCCCTCCACTTT.

The J gene is TRBJ2-2, the V gene TRBV7-8, with D possibly TRBD2 on 5 matching bases. CDR1 and CDR2 (germline): SGHVS, FQNEAQ. Between the trimmed V and J ends, which lost 5 bases and 0 bases, there was a span of 7 bases. The CDR3 is made up of 14 amino acids. CDR3 in DNA: TGTGCCAGCAGCCCCGGGACGAACACCGGGGAGCTGTTTTTT. Translated: CASSPGTNTGELFF.

The chain is built from TRBV6-1 and TRBJ1-5, with D unclear. V was cut by 2 bases and J by 0 bases, with 11 bases left in between. This CDR3 is 16 amino acids long. Germline CDR1 and CDR2: MNHNS and SASEGT. The CDR3 is CASSELDADSNQPQHF. CDR3 bases: TGTGCCAGCAGTGAATTAGATGCCGATAGCAATCAGCCCCAGCATTTT.

The chain joins TRBV19 to TRBJ1-2, with 7 bases matching TRBD1. V lost 3 bases and J lost 5; bases outside the gene matches: 6. The V gene's germline CDR1 is LNHDA and CDR2 SQIVND (reference sequence). The CDR3 covers 14 residues. CDR3 protein: CASSMGDRVYGYTF. CDR3 coding DNA: TGTGCCAGTAGTATGGGGGACAGAGTTTATGGCTACACCTTC.

J is TRBJ2-5 and V is TRBV5-1; TRBD1 is a possible D gene (5 bases). Looked up from germline, CDR1 is SGHRS and CDR2 is YFSETQ. The CDR3 runs 15 residues. V shed 0 bases and J shed 1 base, with 10 bases lying between them. CDR3 coding DNA: TGCGCCAGCAGCTTGGAGGGGCTGTCCCAAGAGACCCAGTACTTC. Amino acids: CASSLEGLSQETQYF.

V and J are TRBV9 and TRBJ2-1, with D unresolved. Germline-derived CDR1 and CDR2 are SGDLS and YYNGEE. V lost 4 bases and J lost 5, with 16 bases in between. The CDR3 spans 15 residues. The CDR3: CASSPGRTSNNEQFF. The CDR3 DNA reads as TGTGCCAGCAGCCCCGGACGGACGTCGAACAATGAGCAGTTCTTC.

V is TRBV18 and J is TRBJ1-6; D not resolved. The CDR3 is 15 amino acids. V was clipped by 6 bases and J by 8 bases, with 17 bases between them. The V gene's germline CDR1 is KGHSH and CDR2 LQKENI. This chain's CDR3 is CASSLRGARDSPLHF. The CDR3 bases are TGTGCCAGCTCCTTGCGGGGAGCCCGAGATTCACCCCTCCACTTT.

The chain employs TRBV7-9 and TRBJ1-5, with D perhaps matching TRBD1 (6 bases). Trimming left V 4 bases short and J 1 base short, with 11 bases between. CDR1 is SEHNR and CDR2 is FQNEAQ in the germline V gene (reference sequence). This CDR3 is 15 amino acids long. The CDR3 here is CASSSGQSSNQPQHF. The CDR3 DNA sequence: TGTGCCAGCAGCTCAGGACAGTCCAGCAATCAGCCCCAGCATTTT.

The CDR3 spells CASSTRQAYYGYTF. The CDR3, as DNA: TGTGCCAGCAGCACGCGACAGGCATACTATGGCTACACCTTC. V usage is TRBV11-2 and J usage is TRBJ1-2; D might be TRBD1 (6 bases). The V gene lost 5 bases and the J gene lost 3 bases, with 13 bases spanning the gap. This CDR3 has 14 residues. Germline V CDR1 and CDR2: SGHAT, FQNNGV.

The gene calls are TRBV27 and TRBJ2-3; 7 bases line up with TRBD2. The CDR3 is 17 amino acids. Per germline, CDR1 MNHEY and CDR2 SMNVEV (reference sequence). Trimming cost V 5 bases and J 3 bases; bases outside gene matches: 14. In DNA, the CDR3 is TGTGCCAGCAGTCCGGAATTTCCGGGACTATCGACAGATACGCAGTATTTT. This gives the protein CASSPEFPGLSTDTQYF.

The chain is built from TRBV7-2 and TRBJ1-6; D may be TRBD1 (5 bases). This CDR3 region has 15 residues. Germline values: CDR1 SGHTA, CDR2 FQGNSA. Trimming took 7 bases from V and 9 from J, leaving 19 bases between them. The CDR3 loop is CASNPTGTGSSPLHF. CDR3 coding DNA: TGTGCCAGCAACCCGACCGGGACGGGTAGTTCACCCCTCCACTTT. The full variable domain, with the rest looked up from reference TRBV7-2 and TRBJ1-6, is GAGVSQSPSNKVTEKGKDVELRCDPISGHTALYWYRQSLGQGLEFLIYFQGNSAPDKSGLPSDRFSAERTGGSVSTLTIQRTQQEDSAVYLCASNPTGTGSSPLHFGNGTRLTVT.